Listed below are T cell receptor beta chains from one sample, sequenced in a study of OX40 agonist ivuxolimab in advanced cancers. Only in-frame clones appear in the TCRdb table, and some are missing; sequencing was by immunoSEQ multiplex PCR. The table has about 140,000 clones, approximately 90% seen once. The specimen comprised CD4+ or CD8+ T cells sorted from blood, sampled in a trial of the OX40 agonist ivuxolimab. These receptors were collected from an adult with an advanced solid tumor such as melanoma, head and neck, liver or kidney cancer. Both conserved end residues are part of each CDR3. D genes are given only for firm matches. For some rows the clone size is stated as once, few or many, or as a class when expanded; others skip it.

DNA	CDR3	D	J	length	size	V
TGCGCCAGCAGCTCCCTACAGGGGTCCTCTGGAAACACCATATATTTT	CASSSLQGSSGNTIYF	TRBD1	TRBJ1-3	16	once	TRBV4-1
TGTGCCAGCAGCGTTATTACCTCTGGGGCCAACGTCCTGACTTTC	CASSVITSGANVLTF	.	TRBJ2-6	15	.	TRBV7-2
TGTGCCAGCAGTCGGGGGACAGGGGCTAATGAGGACATTCAGTACTTC	CASSRGTGANEDIQYF	TRBD1	TRBJ2-4	16	.	TRBV28
TGCAGCGTGGTTAGGCCCGGCGCTGCTTTCTTT	CSVVRPGAAFF	.	TRBJ1-1	11	few	TRBV29-1
TGTGCCAGCAGCTTACGAGCGGGGGGGCTCAATCAGCCCCAGCATTTT	CASSLRAGGLNQPQHF	.	TRBJ1-5	16	.	TRBV7-2
TGTGCCAGCAGTTTGGAGGGCGTAGAAACTGAAGCTTTCTTT	CASSLEGVETEAFF	.	TRBJ1-1	14	.	TRBV28
TGTGCCAGCAGGGCAAGTACAGGGTTGTATACGCAGTATTTT	CASRASTGLYTQYF	.	TRBJ2-3	14	.	TRBV27
TGTGCCTGGAGTCGTCAAGTAATCGTCGGGGCTGAAGCTTTCTTT	CAWSRQVIVGAEAFF	.	TRBJ1-1	15	.	TRBV30
TGCAGTGCTAGGTACGAGACCCAGTACTTC	CSARYETQYF	.	TRBJ2-5	10	.	TRBV20-1
TGTGCCAGCAGCCCGAAGAGGATGGACAGGGTCAGCAATCAGCCCCAGCATTTT	CASSPKRMDRVSNQPQHF	TRBD1	TRBJ1-5	18	.	TRBV7-4
TGTGCCAGCAGGACTAGCGGGAGGGCCAACACCAATGAGCAGTTCTTC	CASRTSGRANTNEQFF	TRBD2	TRBJ2-1	16	.	TRBV27
TGTGCCTGGAGTCCGAAACAGTCACCCTATGGCTACACCTTC	CAWSPKQSPYGYTF	.	TRBJ1-2	14	.	TRBV30
TGTGCCAGCTCTAAACAGCGGACAGGGCGCACCGGGGAGCTGTTTTTT	CASSKQRTGRTGELFF	TRBD1	TRBJ2-2	16	once	TRBV18
TGTGCCAGCACCGGGACAGTGGGAGATACGCAGTATTTT	CASTGTVGDTQYF	TRBD1	TRBJ2-3	13	.	TRBV9
TGTGCCTGGAGGTACCTAGTACGTAGGGGACCCTACCAAGAGACCCAGTACTTC	CAWRYLVRRGPYQETQYF	.	TRBJ2-5	18	.	TRBV30
TGTGCCAGCAGAACCGGGACTAGCGGGAGTTTTTATGAGCAGTTCTTC	CASRTGTSGSFYEQFF	TRBD2	TRBJ2-1	16	.	TRBV27
TGTGCCAGTAACGGGCGAAAGAACACCGGGGAGCTGTTTTTT	CASNGRKNTGELFF	.	TRBJ2-2	14	.	TRBV19
TGTGCCAGCAGTTCGGGAGACAGGGGAACTTTCTTT	CASSSGDRGTFF	TRBD1	TRBJ1-1	12	.	TRBV27
TGCGCCAGCAGCTTGGGTGGCCACTGGGACGAGCAGTACTTC	CASSLGGHWDEQYF	.	TRBJ2-7	14	.	TRBV5-1
TGCGCCAGCAGCTTGGTAGAGTGGACGACAGATGGCTACACCTTC	CASSLVEWTTDGYTF	.	TRBJ1-2	15	.	TRBV5-1
TGCGCCAGCAGCTTGAACAGGGACGCAACTAATGAAAAACTGTTTTTT	CASSLNRDATNEKLFF	.	TRBJ1-4	16	.	TRBV5-1
TGTGCCAGCAGCCGCGGGGCCGAAATACCCTACGAGCAGTACTTC	CASSRGAEIPYEQYF	.	TRBJ2-7	15	.	TRBV11-3
TGCAGCTTCACAGGTGCAGATACGCAGTATTTT	CSFTGADTQYF	.	TRBJ2-3	11	.	TRBV29-1
TGTGCCAGCACCTGGGGACTAGCGGGCCAAAATGAGCAGTTCTTC	CASTWGLAGQNEQFF	TRBD2	TRBJ2-1	15	.	TRBV9
TGTGCCAGCTCACCAGGCAGACTGGAGACCCAGTACTTC	CASSPGRLETQYF	.	TRBJ2-5	13	.	TRBV18
TGTGCCAGCAGCGGACTAGCGGTCGGAAAAGAGACCCAGTACTTC	CASSGLAVGKETQYF	TRBD2	TRBJ2-5	15	.	TRBV6-1
TGTGCCAGCAGCGGGGTAGAGTCCTCCTACAATGAGCAGTTCTTC	CASSGVESSYNEQFF	.	TRBJ2-1	15	.	TRBV7-9
TGTGCCAGTAGTGGGGCTAGGGTAACAGATACGCAGTATTTT	CASSGARVTDTQYF	.	TRBJ2-3	14	.	TRBV19
TGTGCCAGCAGTTCGGACTTAGTTGGGGTGTACGAGCAGTACTTC	CASSSDLVGVYEQYF	.	TRBJ2-7	15	.	TRBV6-5
TGTGCCAGCTCACCCGGGACCCCCACTGCAACTAATGAAAAACTGTTTTTT	CASSPGTPTATNEKLFF	.	TRBJ1-4	17	.	TRBV18
TGTGCCAGCAGCTTAAGTCAGGGACAGAATCCCGGGGAGCTGTTTTTT	CASSLSQGQNPGELFF	TRBD1	TRBJ2-2	16	.	TRBV7-3
TGTGCCAGCAGCTTAGAAGGTGGGGTCAATCAGCCCCAGCATTTT	CASSLEGGVNQPQHF	.	TRBJ1-5	15	.	TRBV7-2
TGTGCCAGCAGTGGCGATAATTCACCCCTCCACTTT	CASSGDNSPLHF	.	TRBJ1-6	12	.	TRBV25-1
TGTGCCAGCAGCGCGGGACTAGCTAGTGGTGAGCAGTTCTTC	CASSAGLASGEQFF	TRBD2	TRBJ2-1	14	once	TRBV7-3
TGTGCCATCAGGATGGACAAGAACACTGAAGCTTTCTTT	CAIRMDKNTEAFF	.	TRBJ1-1	13	.	TRBV10-3
TGTGCCAGCAGTGAAGGAGGGGCAGGAGGGGAGACCCAGTACTTC	CASSEGGAGGETQYF	.	TRBJ2-5	15	once	TRBV6-1
TGTGCCAGCAGCTTAGACGGACGGGCGGGCAATGGGCTGTTTTTT	CASSLDGRAGNGLFF	.	TRBJ2-2	15	.	TRBV7-9
TGTGCCAGCAGCTTACAGACTAGTTCTGAGCAGTTCTTC	CASSLQTSSEQFF	.	TRBJ2-1	13	.	TRBV7-2
TGTGCCAGCAGTTTTGGCGGGTCTGGTGGAAACACCATATATTTT	CASSFGGSGGNTIYF	.	TRBJ1-3	15	.	TRBV27
TGTGCCAGCAGCTTAGGGGTAGCGCGAAGCACAGATACGCAGTATTTT	CASSLGVARSTDTQYF	.	TRBJ2-3	16	.	TRBV11-3
TGTGCCACCAGCAGGGATCAAAGGGGGACTGAAGCTTTCTTT	CATSRDQRGTEAFF	.	TRBJ1-1	14	.	TRBV15
TGTGCCAGCAGCCCACCGGGACAGAGAGGTACCGGGGAGCTGTTTTTT	CASSPPGQRGTGELFF	TRBD1	TRBJ2-2	16	once	TRBV7-3
TGTGCCAGCAGCTTATTAACCTGGGCTTCTGGAAACACCATATATTTT	CASSLLTWASGNTIYF	.	TRBJ1-3	16	.	TRBV7-9
TGTGCCAGCAGTAACTCGGCCTATGAGCAGTTCTTC	CASSNSAYEQFF	.	TRBJ2-1	12	.	TRBV6-6
TGTGCCAGCTCCGCGGACAGGGAGAGGTTAGGTGAAACTGAAGCTTTCTTT	CASSADRERLGETEAFF	TRBD1	TRBJ1-1	17	once	TRBV18
TGTGCCAGCAGTACCCCCTGGGGGACTGAAGCTTTCTTT	CASSTPWGTEAFF	.	TRBJ1-1	13	.	TRBV2